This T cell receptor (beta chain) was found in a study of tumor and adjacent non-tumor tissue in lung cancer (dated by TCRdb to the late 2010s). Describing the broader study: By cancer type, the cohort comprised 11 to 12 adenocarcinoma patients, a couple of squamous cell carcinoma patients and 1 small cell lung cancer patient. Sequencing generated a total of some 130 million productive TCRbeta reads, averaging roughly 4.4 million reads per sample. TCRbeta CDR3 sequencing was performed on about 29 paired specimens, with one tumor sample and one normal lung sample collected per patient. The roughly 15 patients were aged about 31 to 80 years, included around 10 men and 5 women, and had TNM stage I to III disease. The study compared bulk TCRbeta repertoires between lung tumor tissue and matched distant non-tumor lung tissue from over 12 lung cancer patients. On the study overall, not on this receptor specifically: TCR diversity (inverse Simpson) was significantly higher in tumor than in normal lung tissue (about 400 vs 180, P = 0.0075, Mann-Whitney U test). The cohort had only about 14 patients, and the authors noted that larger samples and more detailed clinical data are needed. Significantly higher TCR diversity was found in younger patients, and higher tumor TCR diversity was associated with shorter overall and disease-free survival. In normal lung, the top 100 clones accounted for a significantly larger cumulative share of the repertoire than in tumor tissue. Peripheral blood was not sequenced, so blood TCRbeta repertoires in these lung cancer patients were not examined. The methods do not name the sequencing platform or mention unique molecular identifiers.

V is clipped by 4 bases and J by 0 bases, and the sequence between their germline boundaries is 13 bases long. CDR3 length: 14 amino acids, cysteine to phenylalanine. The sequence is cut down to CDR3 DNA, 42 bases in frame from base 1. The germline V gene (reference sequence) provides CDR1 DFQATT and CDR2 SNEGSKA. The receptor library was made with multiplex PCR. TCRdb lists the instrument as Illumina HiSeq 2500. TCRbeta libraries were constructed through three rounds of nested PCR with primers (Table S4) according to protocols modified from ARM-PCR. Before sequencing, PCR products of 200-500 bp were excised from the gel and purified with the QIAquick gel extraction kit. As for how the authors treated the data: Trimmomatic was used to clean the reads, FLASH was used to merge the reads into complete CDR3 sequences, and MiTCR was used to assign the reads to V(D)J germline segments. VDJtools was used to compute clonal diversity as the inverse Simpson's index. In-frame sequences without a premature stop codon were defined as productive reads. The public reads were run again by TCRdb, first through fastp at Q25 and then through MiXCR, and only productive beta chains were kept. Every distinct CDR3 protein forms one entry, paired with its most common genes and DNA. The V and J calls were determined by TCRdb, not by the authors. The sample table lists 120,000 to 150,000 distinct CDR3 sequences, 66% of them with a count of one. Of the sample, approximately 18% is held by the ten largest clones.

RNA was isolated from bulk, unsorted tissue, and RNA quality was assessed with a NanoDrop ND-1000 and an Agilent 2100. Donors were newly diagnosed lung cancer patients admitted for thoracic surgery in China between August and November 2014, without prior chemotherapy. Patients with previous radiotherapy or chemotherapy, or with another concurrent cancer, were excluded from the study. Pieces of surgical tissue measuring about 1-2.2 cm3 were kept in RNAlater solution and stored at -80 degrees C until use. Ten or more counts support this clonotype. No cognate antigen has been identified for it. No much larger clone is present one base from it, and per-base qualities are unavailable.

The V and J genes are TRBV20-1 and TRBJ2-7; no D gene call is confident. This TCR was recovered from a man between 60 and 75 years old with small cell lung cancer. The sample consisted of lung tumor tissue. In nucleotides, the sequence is TGCAGTGCTACCCCGTTGACCCGCTCCTACGAGCAGTACTTC. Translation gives CSATPLTRSYEQYF.